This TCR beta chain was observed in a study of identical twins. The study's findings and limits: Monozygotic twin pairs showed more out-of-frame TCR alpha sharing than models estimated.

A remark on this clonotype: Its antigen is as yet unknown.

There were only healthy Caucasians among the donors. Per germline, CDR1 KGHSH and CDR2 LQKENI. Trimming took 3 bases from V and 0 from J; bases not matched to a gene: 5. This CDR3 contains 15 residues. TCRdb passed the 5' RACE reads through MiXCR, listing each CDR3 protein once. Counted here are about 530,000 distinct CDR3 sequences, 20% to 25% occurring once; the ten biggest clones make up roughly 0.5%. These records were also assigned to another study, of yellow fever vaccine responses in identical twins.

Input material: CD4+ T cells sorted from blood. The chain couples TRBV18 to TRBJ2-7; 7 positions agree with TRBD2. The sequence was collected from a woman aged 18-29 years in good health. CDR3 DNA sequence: TGTGCCAGCTCACCCAGCGGGACGAGCTCCTACGAGCAGTACTTC. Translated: CASSPSGTSSYEQYF. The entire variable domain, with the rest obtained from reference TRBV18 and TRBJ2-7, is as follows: NAGVMQNPRHLVRRRGQEARLRCSPMKGHSHVYWYRQLPEEGLKFMVYLQKENIIDESGMPKERFSAEFPKEGPSILRIQQVVRGDSAAYFCASSPSGTSSYEQYFGPGTRLTVT.